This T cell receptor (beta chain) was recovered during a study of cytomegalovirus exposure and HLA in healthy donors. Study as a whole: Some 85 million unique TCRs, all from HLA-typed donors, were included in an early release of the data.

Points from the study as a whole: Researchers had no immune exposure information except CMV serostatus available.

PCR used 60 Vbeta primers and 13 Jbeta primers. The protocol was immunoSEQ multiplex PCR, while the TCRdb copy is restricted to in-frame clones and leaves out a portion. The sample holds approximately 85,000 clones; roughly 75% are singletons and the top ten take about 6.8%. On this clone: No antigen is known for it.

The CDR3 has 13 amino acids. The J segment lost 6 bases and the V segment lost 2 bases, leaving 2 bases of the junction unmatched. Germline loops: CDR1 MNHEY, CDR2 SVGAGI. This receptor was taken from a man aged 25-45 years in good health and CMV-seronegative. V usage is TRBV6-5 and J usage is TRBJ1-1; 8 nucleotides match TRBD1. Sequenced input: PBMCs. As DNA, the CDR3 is TGTGCCAGCAGTTACCAGGGGGCGGCTGAAGCTTTCTTT. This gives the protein CASSYQGAAEAFF.